These 19 T cell receptor beta chains share one sample of origin, sequenced in a study of blood T cell repertoires in COVID-19. Sequencing was performed with immunoSEQ multiplex PCR; in TCRdb, only in-frame clones are kept and a portion is missing. The sample shows a few hundred thousand clones, around 83% of them seen only once. Source material: peripheral blood. These receptors originate from a man of 80 years or more with acute or convalescent COVID-19.

The chain couples TRBV19 to TRBJ1-2; tentative D call: TRBD1 (6 bases). V was cut by 7 bases and J by 2 bases, with 23 bases left in between. Germline CDR1 is LNHDA and CDR2 is SQIVND (reference sequence). The CDR3 has 17 residues. The CDR3 region is CASKQGRMGVMNYGYTF. The CDR3, as DNA: TGTGCCAGTAAACAGGGACGGATGGGGGTCATGAACTATGGCTACACCTTC.

The genes are TRBV27 and TRBJ1-1; 7 nucleotides agree with TRBD1. Germline loops: CDR1 MNHEY, CDR2 SMNVEV (reference sequence). CDR3 length: 14 residues. The junction had 4 bases not matched to a gene; V was cut back by 6 bases and J by 0 bases. CDR3 in amino acids: CASRQQGMNTEAFF. As DNA, the CDR3 is TGTGCCAGCAGGCAACAGGGGATGAACACTGAAGCTTTCTTT.

This clone was seen once. V gene TRBV18 combines with J gene TRBJ2-7; 9 bases match TRBD1. Germline V gene sequence: CDR1 KGHSH, CDR2 LQKENI. J lost 0 bases, V lost 2 bases, and 5 bases had no gene match. The CDR3 has 16 amino acids. CDR3 nucleotide sequence: TGTGCCAGCTCACCAGTGGGGACAGGGATCTCCTACGAGCAGTACTTC. This sequence encodes CASSPVGTGISYEQYF.

The V call is TRBV6-5, the J call TRBJ1-2, with 7 positions matching TRBD1. This CDR3 has 13 amino acids. J gave up 4 bases and V 2 bases, and 1 base lay outside the gene matches. Germline V gives CDR1 MNHEY, CDR2 SVGAGI. CDR3 bases: TGTGCCAGCAGTTACGACAGGGCCTATGGCTACACCTTC. Protein product: CASSYDRAYGYTF.

The V call is TRBV28, the J call TRBJ2-7, with TRBD1 identical over 9 bases. Germline lookup yields CDR1 MDHEN and CDR2 SYDVKM. This CDR3 spans 15 amino acids. The V gene end was trimmed by 2 bases and the J gene end by 4 bases; junction bases not matched to a gene: 6. The CDR3 sequence: CASSLEGTGSYEQYF. The CDR3 region has the DNA TGTGCCAGCAGTTTAGAAGGGACAGGGTCGTACGAGCAGTACTTC.

The rearrangement uses TRBV19 and TRBJ1-1, with TRBD1 matching 10 bases. V lost 4 bases, J lost 3 bases, and 20 bases stayed unmatched. The CDR3 extends over 20 amino acids. Germline CDR1 LNHDA, CDR2 SQIVND (reference sequence). The chain's CDR3 is CASSTPDRGQGRRSYTEAFF. CDR3 nucleotide sequence: TGTGCCAGTAGTACTCCCGACAGGGGGCAGGGGCGGAGGTCTTACACTGAAGCTTTCTTT. Full variable domain (outside the CDR3, taken from reference TRBV19 and TRBJ1-1): DGGITQSPKYLFRKEGQNVTLSCEQNLNHDAMYWYRQDPGQGLRLIYYSQIVNDFQKGDIAEGYSVSREKKESFPLTVTSAQKNPTAFYLCASSTPDRGQGRRSYTEAFFGQGTRLTVV.

The chain employs TRBV10-1 and TRBJ1-5; perhaps TRBD1 as D (5 bases). The V end was cut by 11 bases, the J end by 2 bases, with 13 bases between. CDR1 is WNHNN, CDR2 SYGVQD, per germline (reference sequence). This CDR3 contains 13 residues. CDR3 in amino acids: CASAPGGNQPQHF. The CDR3 nucleotides are TGCGCCTCGGCCCCGGGGGGCAATCAGCCCCAGCATTTT.

The chain combines TRBV5-1 with TRBJ1-2; D perhaps matches TRBD1 (5 bases). The V gene lost 7 bases and the J gene lost 6 bases, with 13 bases spanning the gap. Germline values: CDR1 SGHRS, CDR2 YFSETQ. The CDR3 spans 12 residues. This chain's CDR3 is CASRGGSDGYTF. The CDR3 DNA reads as TGCGCCAGCCGCGGGGGATCGGATGGCTACACCTTC.

The V gene is TRBV6-5, the J gene TRBJ2-1; tentative D call: TRBD2 (7 bases). This CDR3 has 16 residues. CDR1 and CDR2 (germline): MNHEY, SVGAGI. V was shortened by 4 bases and J by 2 bases, with 15 bases between the two germline ends. Here the CDR3 reads CASSLPGGRTYNEQFF. CDR3 coding DNA: TGTGCCAGCAGTTTGCCGGGGGGCAGGACCTACAATGAGCAGTTCTTC.

The J gene is TRBJ2-7, the V gene TRBV7-9, with 13 bases lining up with TRBD2. Germline trimming cut 4 bases from V and 7 bases from J; bases unmatched to any gene: 7. The length of the CDR3 is 15 residues. In germline, CDR1 is SEHNR, CDR2 FQNEAQ (reference sequence). The CDR3 loop is CASSSGLAGLEEQYF. The DNA of the CDR3 is TGTGCCAGCAGCTCGGGACTAGCGGGGTTGGAAGAGCAGTACTTC.

The V and J genes are TRBV2 and TRBJ1-6, with D possibly TRBD1 on 5 matching bases. CDR1 SNHLY and CDR2 FYNNEI come from the germline V gene. V was trimmed by 2 bases and J by 3 bases, leaving 17 bases between them. The CDR3 has 18 amino acids. The CDR3 coding sequence is TGTGCCAGCAGTGAACGTTCAGGGAACAGTGTCTATAATTCACCCCTCCACTTT. Translation: CASSERSGNSVYNSPLHF.

The rearrangement links TRBV9 to TRBJ1-4; 7 nucleotides agree with TRBD1. The germline V gene has CDR1 SGDLS and CDR2 YYNGEE. J lost 5 bases, V lost 4 bases, and 8 bases had no gene match. This CDR3 is 15 amino acids long. CDR3 nucleotides: TGTGCCAGCAGCCCCCGACAGGGACGAAATGAAAAACTGTTTTTT. As protein: CASSPRQGRNEKLFF.

V usage is TRBV28 and J usage is TRBJ2-1; 9 bases line up with TRBD2. The length of the CDR3 is 15 residues. Trimming at V came to 3 bases and at J to 4 bases, leaving 4 bases not matched to a gene. Germline V gene lookup returns CDR1 MDHEN and CDR2 SYDVKM. The CDR3 coding sequence is TGTGCCAGCAGTTTCCCGACTAGCGGTTACAATGAGCAGTTCTTC. Encoded protein: CASSFPTSGYNEQFF.

The chain has TRBV5-1 and TRBJ2-1, with D possibly being TRBD2 (5 bases). The CDR3 extends over 15 amino acids. Trimming took 0 bases from V and 4 from J, leaving 11 bases between them. Germline V gene sequence: CDR1 SGHRS, CDR2 YFSETQ. The CDR3, as DNA: TGCGCCAGCAGCTTGGGACTACTATTTTACAATGAGCAGTTCTTC. It encodes CASSLGLLFYNEQFF.

Comment on this clone: Relative to the germline gene, one junction end is altered; a read error may explain this. This chain connects TRBV18 to TRBJ2-7; D is undetermined. This CDR3 has 14 residues. Germline V gene lookup returns CDR1 KGHSH and CDR2 LQKENI. Here the CDR3 DNA reads TGTGCCAGCTCGTATGCTTTTACCTCCTACGAACAGTACTTC. Its translation is CASSYAFTSYEQYF.

The genes are TRBV5-1 and TRBJ1-1, with D possibly TRBD1 on 6 matching bases. The CDR3 extends over 15 amino acids. V dropped 4 bases and J dropped 2 bases, with 15 bases sitting between them. CDR1 is SGHRS and CDR2 is YFSETQ in the germline V gene. The CDR3 DNA is TGCGCCAGCAGCCAGCAGGGGATTTTTAACACTGAAGCTTTCTTT. It encodes CASSQQGIFNTEAFF.

The gene calls are TRBV7-9 and TRBJ1-6; no reliable D call. The CDR3 length is 14 residues. Germline CDR1 is SEHNR and CDR2 is FQNEAQ (reference sequence). Deletions cut 4 bases from V and 10 bases from J, with 14 bases between. CDR3 amino acids: CASSSHTRESPLHF. The CDR3, as DNA: TGTGCCAGCAGCTCACACACGAGGGAGTCACCCCTCCACTTT.

The rearrangement links TRBV11-3 to TRBJ2-1, with TRBD2 as a possible D gene (6 bases). Trimming stripped 5 bases from V and 4 bases from J, with 15 bases between. From germline, CDR1 is SGHNT and CDR2 YENEEA. The CDR3 is made up of 15 amino acids. CDR3 DNA: TGTGCCAGCAGCGAAGGAGGCGGGGTTTACAATGAGCAGTTCTTC. The encoded protein is CASSEGGGVYNEQFF.

This sequence joins TRBV18 and TRBJ1-5, with TRBD1 matching over 9 bases. V trimming: 5 bases; J trimming: 7 bases; junction bases outside the gene matches: 9. Germline lookup yields CDR1 KGHSH and CDR2 LQKENI. There are 15 residues in the CDR3. In nucleotides, the CDR3 is TGTGCCAGCTCAGCACAGGGGGCTCAAGGGCAGCCCCAGCATTTT. Protein product: CASSAQGAQGQPQHF.